The clone carrying this T cell receptor (beta chain) appeared a few times. The target antigen is unknown. The data were taken from a study of cytomegalovirus exposure and HLA in healthy donors. General observations from the study: Presence/absence analyses treated sequencing depth as roughly uniform across donors. A few chains linked to CMV were shown in vitro to be specific for CMV antigens.

The PCR was carried out with 60 Vbeta primers and 13 Jbeta primers. The table came from immunoSEQ multiplex PCR; TCRdb's copy has only in-frame clones and leaves some out. The sample gives some 130,000 clones, approximately 63% of which show up once; 2% to 2.5% is in the top ten. Germline V gives CDR1 KGHSH, CDR2 LQKENI. J lost 2 bases, V lost 3 bases, and 1 base had no gene match. The CDR3 is made up of 15 amino acids. This receptor was obtained from a woman in her sixties or seventies in good health and CMV-seropositive. The sample consisted of PBMCs. The chain employs TRBV18 and TRBJ1-5, with 10 bases aligning to TRBD1. In DNA, the CDR3 is TGTGCCAGCTCACCCGGGACAGGGGGCAATCAGCCCCAGCATTTT. As protein: CASSPGTGGNQPQHF. The whole variable domain, filled in from reference TRBV18 and TRBJ1-5, reads NAGVMQNPRHLVRRRGQEARLRCSPMKGHSHVYWYRQLPEEGLKFMVYLQKENIIDESGMPKERFSAEFPKEGPSILRIQQVVRGDSAAYFCASSPGTGGNQPQHFGDGTRLSIL.